This T cell receptor beta chain came from a study of shared clonotypes between healthy human individuals (dated by TCRdb to 2019 to 2021). Context from the whole study: A couple of women and three men aged 18 to 49 years were included in the cohort. Different laboratories and diverse techniques were used to prepare libraries and sequence TCR repertoires, to increase sequencing depth and limit assay-specific biases. For each donor, CD4 naive and CD4 memory were each run on three plates, CD8 naive on two plates, and CD8 memory on one plate. Per donor, leukapheresis produced somewhere between about 0.94 and 10 billion PBMCs. The study deeply sequenced blood TCR repertoires of five healthy adults to estimate repertoire size and the extent of clonotype sharing between individuals.

Donors were healthy HIV-negative adults with no recently reported acute infections or vaccinations. All donors were Caucasian adults living in Nashville, Tennessee, USA. Magnetic negative selection was used to enrich CD4+ T cells, after which naive cells were positively selected on CD45RA and the negative fraction became the memory subset. After blood collection by leukapheresis, PBMCs were isolated using Ficoll-Histopaque density gradient centrifugation and then cryopreserved in the vapor phase of liquid nitrogen. Purity and quantity of every magnetically sorted T cell population were checked by analytical flow cytometry. Genomic DNA was isolated from each sorted fraction and quantified by UV absorbance on a Nanodrop 2000c. Of note for this clone: Its antigen is still unknown. Per-nucleotide qualities are absent, and no much larger clonotype sits a single base away.

Using the deep immunoSEQ assay, multiplex PCR amplified TCR CDR3 regions from genomic DNA. Extracted genomic DNA from each cell subset was spread evenly across all wells of several immunoSEQ 96-well plates, with each plate serving as a replicate. Each replicate PCR for sorted subsets received 200 ng genomic DNA, equal to about 30,000 T cell genomes. Purified libraries were measured with a Qubit 3.0 fluorometer, size-checked on a Bioanalyzer 2100, and measured again with the KAPA Library Quantification kit. Every immunoSEQ 96-well plate was sequenced on a separate single-read 150-cycle Illumina NextSeq 550 flow cell. In the source study's methods: Because only junctional sequences without quality scores were contained in the immunoSEQ output, filtering matching that applied to full-length reads could not be performed. Sequences were annotated with PyIR, a Python wrapper for IgBLAST v1.9, using IMGT germline references to assign V/J genes and CDR3. Reads with weak V/J assignments (E-value above 1e-6), missing CDR3, stop codons, out-of-frame junctions, or ambiguous translated residues were removed. V3J clonotypes were defined as sequences sharing an identical inferred V gene, J gene, and CDR3 amino acid sequence. Percentage overlap between repertoires was computed as shared unique clonotypes divided by the size of the smaller repertoire. RTK rarefaction, the Chao1 estimator, and Recon v2.1 estimates of unobserved clonotypes were used to assess repertoire richness. Generation probabilities for all TCRbeta clonotypes obtained by the gDNA method from four donors were computed using OLGA. Held by TCRdb, this immuneACCESS table contains in-frame sequences only and omits some clones. Under half of the omission traces to an unresolved V gene where checked; the cause of the rest is unknown. V and J calls and clone size follow that table, whereas D and trimming were derived from the DNA. For this sample there are about 1.5 million clones; around 98% appear just once. Roughly 0.45% of the sample is in the top ten clones.

Findings and caveats that apply to the study as a whole: Rarefaction of sorted-subset datasets indicated incomplete sequencing despite the large sequencing depth. Sampling was restricted to blood, and TCR repertoires in tissue are likely to differ from TCR repertoires in blood. Estimated clonotype richness was generally larger for naive than for memory subsets. Compared with non-shared clonotypes, clonotypes shared by all four sorted-subset donors had higher generation probabilities. Across four donors, around 5% of naive CD4, 3% to 4% of naive CD8, around 2.5% of memory CD4, and 0.4% of memory CD8 clonotypes were shared. The small number of donors limited the genetic and exposure-history diversity represented. Based on pairwise subsampling, the degree of clonotype sharing among donors was expected to be affected by sequencing depth.

The clonotype originates from a man younger than 45 in good health. The sequenced sample consisted of naive CD4+ T cells sorted from blood. The cell subset or site label on this specimen signifies: CD45RA+ positively selected.

The CDR3 region: CASSFSTYEQYF. Read as DNA, the sequence is TGTGCCAGCAGCTTCTCTACCTACGAGCAGTACTTC. The chain is made from TRBV7-8 and TRBJ2-7; no D segment can be confidently identified. CDR1 SGHVS and CDR2 FQNEAQ were looked up in the germline V gene. Trimming at the junction amounts to 3 bases on V and 2 bases on J, and the germline ends lie 5 bases apart. Measured from the cysteine to the phenylalanine, the CDR3 is 12 residues long. Of all the DNA, just the CDR3 is kept, 36 bases in frame from base 1.